Sequencing of this T cell receptor beta chain was carried out in a study of cytomegalovirus exposure and HLA in healthy donors. Study-level background: A previous analysis identified more than 100 million unique TCR beta sequences derived from approximately 190 million T cells. Falling in the Caucasian-associated ancestry cluster were 80% to 85% of 350 to 400 genotyped donors. Overall study results and limits: In a later analysis, HLA-associated TCR beta chains were more clonally expanded than equally common others. Some highly shared sequence variants likely arose as a pipeline artifact.

The PCR had 60 Vbeta and 13 Jbeta primers. Produced via immunoSEQ multiplex PCR; TCRdb's table is partial and in-frame only. The sample records about 160,000 clones, 60% to 80% being singletons. Concerning this clone itself: What it recognizes is unknown.

The TCR was taken from a man in his 60s in good health and CMV-seronegative. Sample: PBMCs.

For the CDR3, the DNA is TGCGCCAGCAGCTTGGACAGTTACTCCTACGAGCAGTACTTC. This encodes CASSLDSYSYEQYF. The chain joins TRBV5-1 to TRBJ2-7; D is unresolved. The germline V gene has CDR1 SGHRS and CDR2 YFSETQ. The CDR3 runs 14 residues. Between the trimmed V and J ends, which lost 0 bases and 0 bases, there was a span of 7 bases.